The 21 T cell receptor beta chains below come from one sample, sequenced in a study of blood T cells in healthy people across ages. Primed by a sample-barcoded 5' primer and a J-beta primer mix, a second PCR proceeded for roughly 7 to 11 cycles. Each CDR3 protein is one row after TCRdb ran MiXCR on the 5' RACE reads. The sample carries about 400,000 distinct CDR3 sequences, about 49% recorded once. Sequencing was performed on blood. The receptors come from a man aged 55 to 70 in good health.

The chain recombines TRBV29-1 with TRBJ1-1, with TRBD1 matching 7 bases. Germline assignment: CDR1 SQVTM and CDR2 ANQGSEA. The CDR3 runs 14 residues. The trim removed 6 bases at V and 3 bases at J, leaving 10 bases unmatched. The CDR3 bases are TGCAGCGTCCTTCGACAGGGTAGGGACACTGAAGCTTTCTTT. It translates to CSVLRQGRDTEAFF.

This chain uses TRBV4-2 with TRBJ2-4, with a weak D call TRBD2 (5 bases). The end of the DNA fits TRBJ2-7 better, so the J call may be wrong. CDR1 and CDR2 from the germline V gene are LGHNA and YNFKEQ. CDR3 length: 16 amino acids. CDR3 sequence: CASSQESAARTYEQYF. The CDR3 bases are TGTGCCAGCAGCCAAGAATCAGCGGCCAGGACCTACGAGCAGTACTTC.

This sequence joins TRBV3-1 and TRBJ2-5; D is unclear. The germline V gene has CDR1 LGHDT and CDR2 YNNKEL (reference sequence). V lost 0 bases to trimming and J lost 5 bases, with 10 bases between them. The CDR3 is made up of 14 amino acids. The CDR3 DNA reads TGTGCCAGCAGCCAAGAGCGCCTCCGCGAGACCCAGTACTTC. It encodes CASSQERLRETQYF.

The chain joins TRBV20-1 to TRBJ2-3; 8 bases agree with TRBD2. This CDR3 is 14 amino acids long. Germline loops: CDR1 DFQATT, CDR2 SNEGSKA (reference sequence). Losses at the gene ends were 2 bases for V and 5 bases for J; bases not matched to a gene: 6. CDR3: CSARLGLGVDTQYF. CDR3 DNA: TGCAGTGCTAGATTGGGACTAGGGGTAGATACGCAGTATTTT.

About this clonotype itself: At one end the junction does not follow the germline gene, possibly because of a read error. The chain joins TRBV7-2 to TRBJ2-3; either TRBD1 or TRBD2 may fit D (6 bases each). The CDR3 length is 14 residues. CDR1 and CDR2 (germline): SGHTA, FQGNSA. CDR3 sequence reads: CAGSLGGSTDTQYF. The CDR3 DNA is TGTGCCGGCAGCTTAGGGGGGAGCACAGATACGCAGTATTTT.

The chain links TRBV10-3 to TRBJ1-4; 10 bases are shared with TRBD1. CDR3 length equals 18 residues. After removal of 3 bases from V and 8 bases from J, the junction contained 15 bases not matched to a gene. CDR1 ENHRY and CDR2 SYGVKD come from the germline V gene. CDR3 loop: CAISDVGQGPGGSEKLFF. CDR3 nucleotides: TGTGCCATCAGTGACGTGGGACAGGGGCCTGGAGGGAGCGAAAAACTGTTTTTT.

This sequence joins TRBV27 and TRBJ2-1, with D perhaps TRBD2 (7 bases). V gave up 2 bases and J gave up 6 bases, with 17 bases separating them. The germline gives CDR1 MNHEY, CDR2 SMNVEV (reference sequence). The CDR3 covers 16 residues. The DNA for the CDR3 is TGTGCCAGCAGTTTAACCCTCGCGGGGGCGCGCAATGAGCAGTTCTTC. It specifies CASSLTLAGARNEQFF.

With respect to this clonotype: A read error may account for a junction end that differs from germline. The chain links TRBV28 to TRBJ1-2; D is perhaps TRBD1 (5 bases). The length of the CDR3 is 19 residues. Germline-derived CDR1 and CDR2 are MDHEN and SYDVKM. CDR3 in DNA: TGTGCCAGCAGCCCCTGGTCGGGGGGACCGGAGGCAGCTAACTATGACTACACCTTC. Protein product: CASSPWSGGPEAANYDYTF.

The chain uses TRBV3-1 and TRBJ2-6, with D uncertain. Germline V CDR1 and CDR2: LGHDT, YNNKEL (reference sequence). V was pared by 3 bases and J by 0 bases, with 3 bases between. The CDR3 contains 14 residues. The CDR3 region is CASSQGSGANVLTF. In DNA form, the CDR3 reads TGTGCCAGCAGCCAGGGCTCTGGGGCCAACGTCCTGACTTTC. Drawing the rest from reference TRBV3-1 and TRBJ2-6, the complete variable domain is DTAVSQTPKYLVTQMGNDKSIKCEQNLGHDTMYWYKQDSKKFLKIMFSYNNKELIINETVPNRFSPKSPDKAHLNLHINSLELGDSAVYFCASSQGSGANVLTFGAGSRLTVL.

This clonotype has a handful of counts. The chain couples TRBV4-3 to TRBJ2-7; D is possibly TRBD2 (5 bases). In germline, CDR1 is LGHNA, CDR2 YSLEER. Trimming removed 4 bases at V and 0 bases at J, with 13 bases between. The CDR3 is 15 amino acids. The CDR3 DNA is TGCGCCAGCAGCCGAGACGGAGGTTACTCCTACGAGCAGTACTTC. Encoded protein: CASSRDGGYSYEQYF.

This clonotype was seen once. V usage is TRBV5-1 and J usage is TRBJ2-7, with TRBD1 matching over 8 bases. The CDR3 is 15 residues long. The ends lost 3 bases at V and 2 bases at J; junction bases unmatched: 7. Germline-derived CDR1 and CDR2 are SGHRS and YFSETQ. The CDR3 spells CASSSRQGHPYEQYF. The CDR3 nucleotides read TGCGCCAGCAGCTCGCGACAGGGGCACCCCTACGAGCAGTACTTC.

J is TRBJ2-7 and V is TRBV7-2, with 7 bases aligning to TRBD2. Unmatched junction bases numbered 5, after V lost 1 base and J lost 2 bases. The CDR3 is made up of 15 amino acids. CDR1 is SGHTA, CDR2 FQGNSA, per germline. CDR3 amino acids: CASSLEPGGTYEQYF. CDR3 bases: TGTGCCAGCAGCTTAGAGCCGGGAGGAACCTACGAGCAGTACTTC.

This chain links TRBV6-1 with TRBJ2-1; TRBD2 is a possible D gene (5 bases). CDR1 MNHNS and CDR2 SASEGT come from the germline V gene. There are 15 residues in the CDR3. The V gene lost 2 bases and the J gene lost 4 bases, with 12 bases spanning the gap. CDR3 sequence reads: CASSEYGRRYNEQFF. DNA for the CDR3: TGTGCCAGCAGTGAATATGGGAGACGGTACAATGAGCAGTTCTTC.

This clonotype has only a few counts. The chain recombines TRBV7-2 with TRBJ2-7, with D tentatively TRBD1 (5 bases). V was clipped by 4 bases and J by 2 bases, with 9 bases between them. Germline V gives CDR1 SGHTA, CDR2 FQGNSA. There are 13 residues in the CDR3. Here the CDR3 DNA reads TGTGCCAGCAGCTCCGGACAAACCTACGAGCAGTACTTC. It translates to CASSSGQTYEQYF.

V gene TRBV6-2 or TRBV6-3 combines with J gene TRBJ2-7; tentatively, D is TRBD1 or TRBD2 (5 bases each). The germline CDR1 and CDR2 sequences are MNHEY and SVGEGT. V was shortened by 0 bases and J by 2 bases, with 14 bases between the two germline ends. The length of the CDR3 is 16 residues. Here the CDR3 DNA reads TGTGCCAGCAGTTACTCCCATGCAGGGAGACCCTACGAGCAGTACTTC. Translating it yields CASSYSHAGRPYEQYF.

J is TRBJ2-1 and V is TRBV7-3; TRBD1 aligns across 7 bases. CDR1 SGHTA and CDR2 FQGTGA come from the germline V gene. Trimming removed 5 bases from V and 2 bases from J; junction bases left unmatched: 6. There are 15 residues in the CDR3. CDR3 sequence (DNA): TGTGCCAGCAGCCTTACAGGGGATGCCTACAATGAGCAGTTCTTC. The encoded protein is CASSLTGDAYNEQFF.

This chain joins TRBV28 and TRBJ1-2; tentative D call: TRBD1 (6 bases). The germline gives CDR1 MDHEN, CDR2 SYDVKM. Trimming removed 6 bases from V and 4 bases from J, with 12 bases in between. This CDR3 is built from 13 residues. The CDR3 reads CASRTGSVYGYTF. In DNA, the CDR3 is TGTGCCAGCAGAACAGGGTCGGTCTATGGCTACACCTTC.

This clonotype has a handful of counts. The chain is built from TRBV4-2 and TRBJ2-4, with TRBD1 matching over 8 bases. The CDR3 runs to 17 residues. Losses at the gene ends were 0 bases for V and 1 base for J; bases not matched to a gene: 5. In germline, CDR1 is LGHNA, CDR2 YNFKEQ. Here the CDR3 DNA reads TGTGCCAGCAGCCAAGATCCGGACAGGGCGGCCAAAAACATTCAGTACTTC. Amino acid sequence: CASSQDPDRAAKNIQYF.

The V call is TRBV7-3, the J call TRBJ2-1, with 7 bases that match TRBD1. J gave up 13 bases and V 6 bases, and 15 bases lay outside the gene matches. This CDR3 spans 14 amino acids. Germline V gene lookup returns CDR1 SGHTA and CDR2 FQGTGA. CDR3 DNA: TGTGCCAGCAGTTTAGACAGGGCGAGAGAGACCCAGTTCTTC. Amino acids: CASSLDRARETQFF.

The gene calls are TRBV20-1 and TRBJ1-2; the match to TRBD1 covers 8 bases. This CDR3 is built from 15 residues. The germline V gene encodes CDR1 DFQATT and CDR2 SNEGSKA (reference sequence). V lost 6 bases, J lost 6 bases, and 15 bases stayed unmatched. The CDR3 region is CSAPGGYRGVDGYTF. Here the CDR3 DNA reads TGCAGTGCCCCGGGGGGCTACAGGGGGGTCGATGGCTACACCTTC.

The genes are TRBV28 and TRBJ2-7, with 9 bases that match TRBD2. V trimming: 5 bases; J trimming: 2 bases; junction bases outside the gene matches: 13. The CDR3 spans 17 residues. The germline gives CDR1 MDHEN, CDR2 SYDVKM. Here the CDR3 DNA reads TGTGCCAGCAGTGCCCCCATCCTAGCGGGGCCTACCTACGAGCAGTACTTC. This sequence encodes CASSAPILAGPTYEQYF.